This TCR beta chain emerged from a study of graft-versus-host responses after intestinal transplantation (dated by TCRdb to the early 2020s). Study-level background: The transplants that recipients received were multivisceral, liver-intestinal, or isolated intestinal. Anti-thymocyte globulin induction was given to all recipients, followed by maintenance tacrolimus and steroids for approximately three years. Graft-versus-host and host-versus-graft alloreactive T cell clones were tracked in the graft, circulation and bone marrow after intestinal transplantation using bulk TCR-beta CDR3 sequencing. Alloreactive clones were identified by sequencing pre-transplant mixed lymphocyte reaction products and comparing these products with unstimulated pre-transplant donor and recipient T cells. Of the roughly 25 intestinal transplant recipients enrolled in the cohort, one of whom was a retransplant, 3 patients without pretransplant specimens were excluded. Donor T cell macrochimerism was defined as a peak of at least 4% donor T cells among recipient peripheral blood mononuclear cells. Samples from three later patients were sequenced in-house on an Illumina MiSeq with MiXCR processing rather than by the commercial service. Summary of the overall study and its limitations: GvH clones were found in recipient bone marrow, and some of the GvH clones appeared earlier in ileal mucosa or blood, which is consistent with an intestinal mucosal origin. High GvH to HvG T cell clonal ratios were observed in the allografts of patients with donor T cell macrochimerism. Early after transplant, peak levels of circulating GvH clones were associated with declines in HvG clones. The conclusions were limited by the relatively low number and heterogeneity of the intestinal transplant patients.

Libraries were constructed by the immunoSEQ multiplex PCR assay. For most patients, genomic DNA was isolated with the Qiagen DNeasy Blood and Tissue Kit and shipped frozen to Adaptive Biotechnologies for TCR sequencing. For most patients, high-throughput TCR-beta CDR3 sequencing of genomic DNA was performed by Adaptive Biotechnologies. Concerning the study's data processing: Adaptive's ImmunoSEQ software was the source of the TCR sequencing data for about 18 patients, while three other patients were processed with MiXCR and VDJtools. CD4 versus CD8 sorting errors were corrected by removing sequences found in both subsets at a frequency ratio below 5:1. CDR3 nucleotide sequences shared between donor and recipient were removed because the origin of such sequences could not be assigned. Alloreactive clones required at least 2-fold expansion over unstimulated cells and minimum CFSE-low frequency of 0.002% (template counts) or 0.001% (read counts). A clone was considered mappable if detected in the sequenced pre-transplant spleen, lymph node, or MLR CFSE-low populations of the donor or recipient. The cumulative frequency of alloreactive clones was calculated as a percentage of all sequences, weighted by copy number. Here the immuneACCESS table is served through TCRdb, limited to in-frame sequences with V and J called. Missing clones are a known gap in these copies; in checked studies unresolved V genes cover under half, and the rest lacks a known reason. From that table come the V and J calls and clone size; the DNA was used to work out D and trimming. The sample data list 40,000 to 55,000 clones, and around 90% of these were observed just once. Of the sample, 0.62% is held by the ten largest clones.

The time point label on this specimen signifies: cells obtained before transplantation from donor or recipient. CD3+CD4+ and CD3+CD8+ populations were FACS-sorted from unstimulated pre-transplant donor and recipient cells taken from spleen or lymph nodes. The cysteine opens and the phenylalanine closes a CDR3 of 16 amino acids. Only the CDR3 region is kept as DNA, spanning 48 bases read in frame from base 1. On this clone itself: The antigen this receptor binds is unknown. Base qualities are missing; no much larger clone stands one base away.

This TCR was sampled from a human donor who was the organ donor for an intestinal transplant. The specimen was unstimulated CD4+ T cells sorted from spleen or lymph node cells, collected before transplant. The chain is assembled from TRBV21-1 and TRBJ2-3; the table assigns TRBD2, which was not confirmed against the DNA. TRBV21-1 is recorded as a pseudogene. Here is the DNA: TGTGCCAGCAGCAGCAGCGGGAGTTCGCACACAGATACGCAGTATTTT. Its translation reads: CASSSSGSSHTDTQYF.